This is a list of T cell receptor beta chains from one sample in a study of cytomegalovirus exposure and HLA in healthy donors. Data came from immunoSEQ multiplex PCR; TCRdb stores just in-frame clones and leaves some out. The sample yields around 150,000 clones, about 71% seen once. Sequencing was done on a sample of PBMCs. These receptors all stem from a woman between 40 and 50 years old in good health and CMV-seropositive. CDR3s include the opening cysteine and the closing phenylalanine or tryptophan. Fields, in order: V gene, J gene, CDR3 length, CDR3 protein.

TRBV29-1,TRBJ2-2,13,CSVRQGSTGELFF
TRBV6-1,TRBJ1-6,15,CASSGSGQGNSPLHF
TRBV28,TRBJ1-3,16,CASGGADSLSGNTIYF
TRBV9,TRBJ2-1,15,CASSVDGGEYNEQFF
TRBV25-1,TRBJ2-5,14,CASASPGGQETQYF
TRBV7-8,TRBJ2-7,18,CASSLAWDTKPPSYEQYF
TRBV7-8,TRBJ2-3,13,CASSYVGTDTQYF
TRBV6-5,TRBJ1-1,14,CASTKQGANTEAFF
TRBV7-3,TRBJ2-5,15,CASSLIGGAPETQYF
TRBV9,TRBJ2-5,16,CASSVVGGPEKETQYF
TRBV25-1,TRBJ2-7,15,CASSESQGARYEQYF
TRBV2,TRBJ2-1,15,CASRTGTSNGHEQFF
TRBV6-5,TRBJ1-1,13,CASRRQVLTEAFF
TRBV19,TRBJ2-6,16,CASTAGDYSGANVLTF
TRBV6-5,TRBJ1-1,14,CASSYQGGNTEAFF
TRBV11-2,TRBJ2-7,16,CASSFVGTSGINEQYF
TRBV5-4,TRBJ2-5,13,CASSSARGETQYF
TRBV5-1,TRBJ2-7,16,CASRRGGQGGTYEQYF
TRBV11-3,TRBJ2-5,13,CASSGTGKETQYF
TRBV19,TRBJ2-5,13,CASGPTGGETQYF
TRBV6-6,TRBJ2-7,12,CASSYQGIEQYF
TRBV7-2,TRBJ2-1,17,CASSPPGLSEIYNEQFF
TRBV6-1,TRBJ2-7,13,CASSDPATYEQYF
TRBV2,TRBJ1-6,15,CASSFSGQENSPLHF
TRBV18,TRBJ1-1,13,CASSPVANTEAFF
TRBV7-2,TRBJ2-7,16,CASSALVGRGSYEQYF
TRBV29-1,TRBJ1-1,12,CSVDPTGGRAFF
TRBV19,TRBJ1-5,13,CASTDRLNQPQHF
TRBV5-4,TRBJ1-1,17,CASSLVWAADMNTEAFF
TRBV7-9,TRBJ1-1,16,CASSSSVWEGNTEAFF
TRBV10-3,TRBJ2-1,14,CAIRGTGQGNEQFF
TRBV11-2,TRBJ2-7,16,CASSSLLAGRPYEQYF
TRBV5-1,.,12,CASRQDFYEQYF
TRBV7-9,TRBJ2-7,17,CASSLAATSGLAYEQYF
TRBV19,TRBJ2-1,17,CASHATLFRGQVNEQFF
TRBV5-1,TRBJ2-1,15,CASSSSGGSYNEQFF
TRBV2,TRBJ2-3,14,CASKRAGSTDTQYF
TRBV10-3,TRBJ2-5,13,CAIRERGQETQYF
TRBV7-9,TRBJ1-1,15,CASSLAEYGVSEAFF
TRBV7-9,TRBJ2-1,18,CASSLSGLAGVFHNEQFF
TRBV5-1,TRBJ2-3,16,CASSSRTGTSTDTQYF
TRBV5-1,TRBJ1-2,13,CASSRDSNYGYTF